This T cell receptor beta chain was observed in a study of blood T cell repertoires in COVID-19. Study details: Some COVID-19 samples were acute and others convalescent; all came from the United States, Italy and Spain. PBMCs, B-cell-depleted T cells, or T cells were the source of the cDNA or gDNA that made up the material.

Per the study methods: Cell counts per sample came from amplifying reference gene primers. Profiling relied on immunoSEQ multiplex PCR, and the TCRdb table lists in-frame clones only, not all of them. V and J calls and clone size come straight from that table; D and trimming were deduced from the DNA. The sample lists approximately 110,000 clones; about 83% were seen once. V trimming: 4 bases; J trimming: 1 base; junction bases outside the gene matches: 6. This CDR3 is 17 amino acids long. Germline CDR1 reads SGHRS; CDR2 reads YFSETQ. The source of this sequence is a human donor in a cohort sampled during active COVID-19. The sequenced sample was peripheral blood. This sequence joins TRBV5-1 and TRBJ2-4, with 12 bases that match TRBD1. This chain's CDR3 is CASSGDRGRSAKNIQYF. The CDR3, as DNA: TGCGCCAGCAGCGGGGACAGGGGGCGGTCGGCCAAAAACATTCAGTACTTC. The whole variable domain, filled in from reference TRBV5-1 and TRBJ2-4, reads KAGVTQTPRYLIKTRGQQVTLSCSPISGHRSVSWYQQTPGQGLQFLFEYFSETQRNKGNFPGRFSGRQFSNSRSEMNVSTLELGDSALYLCASSGDRGRSAKNIQYFGAGTRLSVL.